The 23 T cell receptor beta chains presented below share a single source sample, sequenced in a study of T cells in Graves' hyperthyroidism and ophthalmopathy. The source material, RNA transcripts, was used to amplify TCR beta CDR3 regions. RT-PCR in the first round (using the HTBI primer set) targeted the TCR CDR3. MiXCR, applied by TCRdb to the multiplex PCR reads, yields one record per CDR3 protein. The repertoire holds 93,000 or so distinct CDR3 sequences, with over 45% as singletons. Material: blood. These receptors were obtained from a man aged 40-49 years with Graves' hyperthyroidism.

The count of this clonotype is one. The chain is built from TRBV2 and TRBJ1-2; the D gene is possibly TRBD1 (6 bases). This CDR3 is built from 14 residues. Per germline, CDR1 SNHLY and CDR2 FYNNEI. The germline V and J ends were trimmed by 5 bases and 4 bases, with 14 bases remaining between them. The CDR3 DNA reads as TGTGCCAGCAGTTACTCGATGGACAGCTATGGCTACACCTTC. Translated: CASSYSMDSYGYTF.

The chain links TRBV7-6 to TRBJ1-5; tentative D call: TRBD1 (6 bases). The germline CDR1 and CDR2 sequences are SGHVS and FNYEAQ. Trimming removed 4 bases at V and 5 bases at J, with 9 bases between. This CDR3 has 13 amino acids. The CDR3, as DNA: TGTGCCAGCAGCTCAGGGGAGGATCAGCCCCAGCATTTT. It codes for CASSSGEDQPQHF.

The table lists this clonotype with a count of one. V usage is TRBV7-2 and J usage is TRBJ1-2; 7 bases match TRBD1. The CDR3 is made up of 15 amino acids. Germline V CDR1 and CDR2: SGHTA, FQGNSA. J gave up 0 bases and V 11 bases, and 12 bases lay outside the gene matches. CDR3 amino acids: CAWRRTGRSNYGYTF. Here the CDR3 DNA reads TGTGCCTGGAGGAGGACAGGCCGATCTAACTATGGCTACACCTTC.

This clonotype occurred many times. The CDR3 coding sequence is TGTGCCAGCAGTGAGGCGGGGGCCGGGCCTTCTCCGCAGTATTTT. As protein: CASSEAGAGPSPQYF. V and J are TRBV2 and TRBJ2-3; tentatively, D is TRBD2 (7 bases). Per germline, CDR1 SNHLY and CDR2 FYNNEI. This CDR3 has 15 residues. Trimming took off 3 bases at V and 10 bases at J, with 20 bases between the two ends.

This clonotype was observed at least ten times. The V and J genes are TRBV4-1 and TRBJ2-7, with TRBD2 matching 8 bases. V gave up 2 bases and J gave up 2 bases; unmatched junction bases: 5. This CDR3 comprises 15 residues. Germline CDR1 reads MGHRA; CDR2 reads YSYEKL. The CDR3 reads CASSQLAGSAYEQYF. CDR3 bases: TGCGCCAGCAGCCAACTAGCGGGCTCCGCCTACGAGCAGTACTTC.

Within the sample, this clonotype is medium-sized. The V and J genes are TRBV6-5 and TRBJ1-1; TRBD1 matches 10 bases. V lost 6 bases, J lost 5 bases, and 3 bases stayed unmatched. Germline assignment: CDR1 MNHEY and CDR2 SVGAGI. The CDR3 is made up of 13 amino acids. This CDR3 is CASSWTGGTEAFF. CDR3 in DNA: TGTGCCAGCAGCTGGACAGGGGGGACTGAAGCTTTCTTT.

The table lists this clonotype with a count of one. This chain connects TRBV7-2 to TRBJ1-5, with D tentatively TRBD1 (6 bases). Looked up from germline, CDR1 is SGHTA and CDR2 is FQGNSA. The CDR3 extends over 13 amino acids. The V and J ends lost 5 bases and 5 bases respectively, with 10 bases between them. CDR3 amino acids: CASSRQDYQPQHF. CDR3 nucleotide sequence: TGTGCCAGCAGCCGACAGGACTATCAGCCCCAGCATTTT.

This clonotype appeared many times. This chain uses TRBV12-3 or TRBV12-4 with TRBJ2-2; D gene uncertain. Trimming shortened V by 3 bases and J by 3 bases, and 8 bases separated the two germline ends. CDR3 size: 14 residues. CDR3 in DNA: TGTGCCAGCAGTTTTTTACCCGACACCGGGGAGCTGTTTTTT. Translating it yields CASSFLPDTGELFF.

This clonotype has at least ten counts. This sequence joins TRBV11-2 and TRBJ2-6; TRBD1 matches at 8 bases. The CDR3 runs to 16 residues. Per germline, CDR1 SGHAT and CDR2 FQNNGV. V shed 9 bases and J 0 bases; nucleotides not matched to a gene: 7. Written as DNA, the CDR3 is TGTGCCAGTGCGGGACAGGCATACTCTGGGGCCAACGTCCTGACTTTC. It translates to CASAGQAYSGANVLTF.

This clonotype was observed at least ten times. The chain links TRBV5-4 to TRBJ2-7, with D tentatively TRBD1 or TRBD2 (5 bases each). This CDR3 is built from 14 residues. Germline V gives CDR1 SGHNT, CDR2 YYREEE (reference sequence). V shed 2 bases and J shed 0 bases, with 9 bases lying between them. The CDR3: CASSFRDRSYEQYF. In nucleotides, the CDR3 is TGTGCCAGCAGCTTCCGGGACCGCTCCTACGAGCAGTACTTC.

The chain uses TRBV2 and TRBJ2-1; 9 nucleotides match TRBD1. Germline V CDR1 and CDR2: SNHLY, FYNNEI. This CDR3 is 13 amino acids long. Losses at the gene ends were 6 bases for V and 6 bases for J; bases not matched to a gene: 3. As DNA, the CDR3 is TGTGCCAGCAGAATGACAGGGGGCAATGAGCAGTTCTTC. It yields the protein CASRMTGGNEQFF.

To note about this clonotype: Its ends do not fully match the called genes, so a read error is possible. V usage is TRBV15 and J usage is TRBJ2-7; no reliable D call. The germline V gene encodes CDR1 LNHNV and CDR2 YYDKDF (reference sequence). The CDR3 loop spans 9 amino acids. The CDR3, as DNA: TGTGCCACCAGCAGAGATGTACAGTTC. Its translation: CATSRDVQF.

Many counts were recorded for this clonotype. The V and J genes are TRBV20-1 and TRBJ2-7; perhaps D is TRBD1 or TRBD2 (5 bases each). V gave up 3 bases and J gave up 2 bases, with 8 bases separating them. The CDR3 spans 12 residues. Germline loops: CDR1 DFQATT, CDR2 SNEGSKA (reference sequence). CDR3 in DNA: TGCAGTGCTAGTCGGGGCACCTACGAGCAGTACTTC. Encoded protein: CSASRGTYEQYF.

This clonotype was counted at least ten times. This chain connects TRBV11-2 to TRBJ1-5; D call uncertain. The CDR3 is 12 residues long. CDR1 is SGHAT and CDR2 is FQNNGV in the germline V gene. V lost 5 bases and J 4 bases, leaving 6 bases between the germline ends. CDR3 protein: CASSNTNQPQHF. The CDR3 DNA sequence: TGTGCCAGCAGCAACACAAATCAGCCCCAGCATTTT.

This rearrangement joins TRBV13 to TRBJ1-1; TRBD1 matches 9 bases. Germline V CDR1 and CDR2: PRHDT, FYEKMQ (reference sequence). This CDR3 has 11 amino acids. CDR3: CARQGDTEAFF. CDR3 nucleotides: TGTGCTAGACAGGGGGACACTGAAGCTTTCTTT.

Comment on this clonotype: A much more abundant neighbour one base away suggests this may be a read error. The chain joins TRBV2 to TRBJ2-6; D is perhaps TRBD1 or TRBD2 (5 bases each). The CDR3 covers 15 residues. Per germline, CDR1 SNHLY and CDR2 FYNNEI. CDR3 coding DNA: TGTGCCGGCAGTATCGGGACGAGAGGGGCCAACGTCCTGACTTTC. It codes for CAGSIGTRGANVLTF.

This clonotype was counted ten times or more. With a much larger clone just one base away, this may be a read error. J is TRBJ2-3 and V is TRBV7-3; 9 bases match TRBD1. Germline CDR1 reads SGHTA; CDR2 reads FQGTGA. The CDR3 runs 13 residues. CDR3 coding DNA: TGTGCCAGCAGCCCAGGACAGGGGAATACGCGGTATTTT. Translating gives CASSPGQGNTRYF.

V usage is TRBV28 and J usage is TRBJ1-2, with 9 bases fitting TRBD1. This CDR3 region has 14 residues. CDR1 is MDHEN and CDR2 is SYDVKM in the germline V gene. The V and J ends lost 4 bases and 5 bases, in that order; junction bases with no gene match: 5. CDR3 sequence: CASSSGQGLYGYTF. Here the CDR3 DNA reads TGTGCCAGCAGTTCGGGACAGGGATTGTATGGCTACACCTTC.

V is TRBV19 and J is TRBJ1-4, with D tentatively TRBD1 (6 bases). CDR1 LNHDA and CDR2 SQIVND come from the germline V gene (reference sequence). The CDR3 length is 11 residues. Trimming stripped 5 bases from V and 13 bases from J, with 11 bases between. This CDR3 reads CASSARGRLFF. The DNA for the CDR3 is TGTGCCAGTAGTGCGCGGGGGCGACTGTTTTTT. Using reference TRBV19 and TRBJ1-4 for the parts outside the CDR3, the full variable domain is DGGITQSPKYLFRKEGQNVTLSCEQNLNHDAMYWYRQDPGQGLRLIYYSQIVNDFQKGDIAEGYSVSREKKESFPLTVTSAQKNPTAFYLCASSARGRLFFGSGTQLSVL.

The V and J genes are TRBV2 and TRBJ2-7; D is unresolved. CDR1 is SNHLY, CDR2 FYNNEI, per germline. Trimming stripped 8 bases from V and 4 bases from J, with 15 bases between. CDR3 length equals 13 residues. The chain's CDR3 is CASSPGSLYEQYF. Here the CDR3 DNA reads TGTGCCAGCTCCCCGGGTAGCTTGTACGAGCAGTACTTC.

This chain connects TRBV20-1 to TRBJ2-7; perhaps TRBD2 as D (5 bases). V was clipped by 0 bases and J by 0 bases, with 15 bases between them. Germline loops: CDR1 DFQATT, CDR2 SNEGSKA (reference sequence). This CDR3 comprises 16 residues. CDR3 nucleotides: TGCAGTGCTAGAGAGGACGGCGGGTGGAACTCCTACGAGCAGTACTTC. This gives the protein CSAREDGGWNSYEQYF.

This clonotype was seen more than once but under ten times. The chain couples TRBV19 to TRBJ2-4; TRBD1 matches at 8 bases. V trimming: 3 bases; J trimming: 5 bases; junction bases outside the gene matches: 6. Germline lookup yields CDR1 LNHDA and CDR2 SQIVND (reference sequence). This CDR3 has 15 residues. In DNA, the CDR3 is TGTGCCAGTAGTATCTTGGACAGGGACGAAAACATTCAGTACTTC. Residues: CASSILDRDENIQYF.

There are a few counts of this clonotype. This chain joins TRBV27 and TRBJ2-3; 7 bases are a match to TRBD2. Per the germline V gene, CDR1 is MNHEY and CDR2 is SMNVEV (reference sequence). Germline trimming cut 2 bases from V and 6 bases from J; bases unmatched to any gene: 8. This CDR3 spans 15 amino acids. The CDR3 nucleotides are TGTGCCAGCAGTTTAACGGGAGGCCCCGGGGATACGCAGTATTTT. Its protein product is CASSLTGGPGDTQYF.